Below are 30 T cell receptor beta chains sequenced from a single sample in a study of regulatory T cells. Study-wide results and limits: In CD3G-deficient patients, conventional CD4+ T cells were enriched for hydrophobic CDR3 residues at positions 6 and 7.

Primers: 52 TRBV forward and 13 TRBJ reverse. The method was immunoSEQ multiplex PCR; TCRdb's version includes in-frame clones alone and lacks a portion of them. The data contain tens of thousands of clones, 85% to 95% of them singletons. Their antigens are not known. Sequenced input: conventional CD4+ T cells sorted from blood. These receptors all come from a child between 2 and 9 years old with CD3G deficiency.

V gene TRBV6-1 combines with J gene TRBJ1-4, with D unresolved. Germline V lookup: CDR1 MNHNS, CDR2 SASEGT. The V end lost 7 bases, the J end lost 7 bases, and 16 bases lay between the germline ends. This CDR3 is built from 14 residues. The CDR3 coding sequence is TGTGCCAGCAAAATAGGTACACTCAGTGAAAAACTGTTTTTT. Translated: CASKIGTLSEKLFF.

V and J are TRBV9 and TRBJ2-5; D is unclear. V dropped 3 bases and J dropped 1 base, with 4 bases sitting between them. CDR3 size: 12 residues. In germline, CDR1 is SGDLS, CDR2 YYNGEE. This chain's CDR3 is CASSARQETQYF. The DNA of the CDR3 is TGTGCCAGCAGCGCACGCCAAGAGACCCAGTACTTC.

The chain uses TRBV28 and TRBJ2-7; D gene ambiguous. The germline V gene encodes CDR1 MDHEN and CDR2 SYDVKM. Trimming cost V 2 bases and J 2 bases, with 10 bases left between them. The CDR3 totals 14 residues. CDR3 residues: CASSLGGPAYEQYF. CDR3 DNA sequence: TGTGCCAGCAGTTTAGGCGGCCCCGCCTACGAGCAGTACTTC.

The chain combines TRBV28 with TRBJ1-1; D might be TRBD1 (6 bases). Trimming took off 4 bases at V and 2 bases at J, with 17 bases between the two ends. Germline V gene lookup returns CDR1 MDHEN and CDR2 SYDVKM. The CDR3 runs to 16 residues. In DNA form, the CDR3 reads TGTGCCAGCAGTTACGCAAGGGGGAGGGGAAACACTGAAGCTTTCTTT. Translated: CASSYARGRGNTEAFF.

The rearrangement uses TRBV10-3 and TRBJ2-7, with D perhaps TRBD1 (5 bases). The CDR3 is made up of 14 amino acids. Per the germline V gene, CDR1 is ENHRY and CDR2 is SYGVKD. With 10 bases removed from V and 6 bases from J, the gap between germline ends came to 22 bases. The CDR3 nucleotides are TGTGCCACCACACAGGAGCCTCGGGTAGGCGAGCAGTACTTC. Encoded protein: CATTQEPRVGEQYF.

Only a few counts were recorded for this clone. The chain links TRBV27 to TRBJ1-5; weak D call: TRBD1 (6 bases). CDR3 length: 14 residues. Germline-derived CDR1 and CDR2 are MNHEY and SMNVEV (reference sequence). The V end was cut by 1 base, the J end by 6 bases, with 10 bases between. The CDR3 here is CASSLLGGGQPQHF. DNA of the CDR3: TGTGCCAGCAGTTTATTGGGGGGCGGTCAGCCCCAGCATTTT.

This chain joins TRBV10-2 and TRBJ2-5; TRBD2 agrees at 8 bases. The V and J ends lost 6 bases and 8 bases, in that order; junction bases with no gene match: 11. Germline V gives CDR1 WSHSY, CDR2 SAAADI. The CDR3 loop spans 14 amino acids. Here the CDR3 reads CASSVTSGSVTQYF. CDR3 sequence (DNA): TGCGCCAGCAGCGTGACGAGCGGGAGTGTAACCCAGTACTTC.

The genes are TRBV6-5 and TRBJ2-3; no definite D call. The CDR3 contains 14 residues. CDR1 is MNHEY, CDR2 SVGAGI, per germline. The V end lost 0 bases, the J end lost 2 bases, and 6 bases lay between the germline ends. The CDR3 bases are TGTGCCAGCAGTTACTCTTCGGTCACAGATACGCAGTATTTT. It yields the protein CASSYSSVTDTQYF.

On this clone: Other DNA sequences in the same sample also yield this CDR3. The rearrangement uses TRBV18 and TRBJ2-1; D is unclear. V was shortened by 6 bases and J by 1 base, with 7 bases between the two germline ends. Germline assignment: CDR1 KGHSH and CDR2 LQKENI. The CDR3 extends over 13 amino acids. The CDR3 sequence: CASSPSSYNEQFF. CDR3 nucleotide sequence: TGTGCCAGCTCCCCTAGTTCCTACAATGAGCAGTTCTTC.

The chain carries TRBV4-1 and TRBJ1-1; tentatively, D is TRBD1 (5 bases). This CDR3 contains 15 residues. Germline CDR1 is MGHRA and CDR2 is YSYEKL. V shed 1 base and J shed 2 bases, with 11 bases lying between them. The CDR3: CASSQGQGANTEAFF. The CDR3, as DNA: TGCGCCAGCAGCCAAGGTCAAGGGGCAAACACTGAAGCTTTCTTT.

The CDR3 loop reads CASSSPGKYEQYF. The CDR3 nucleotides read TGTGCCAGCAGTTCACCCGGCAAATACGAGCAGTACTTC. The V call is TRBV28, the J call TRBJ2-7; no clear D gene. V was shortened by 4 bases and J by 4 bases, with 11 bases between the two germline ends. The germline CDR1 and CDR2 sequences are MDHEN and SYDVKM. This CDR3 comprises 13 residues.

The rearrangement uses TRBV28 and TRBJ1-5; 8 bases line up with TRBD1. This CDR3 spans 15 amino acids. V lost 3 bases and J lost 1; bases outside the gene matches: 2. The germline V gene has CDR1 MDHEN and CDR2 SYDVKM. Written as DNA, the CDR3 is TGTGCCAGCAGTTTCAGGGGGCGCAGCAATCAGCCCCAGCATTTT. Amino acids: CASSFRGRSNQPQHF.

This chain joins TRBV19 and TRBJ1-1; 10 bases are a match to TRBD1. J was trimmed by 4 bases and V by 7 bases; bases with no gene match: 9. The CDR3 is made up of 15 amino acids. Looked up from germline, CDR1 is LNHDA and CDR2 is SQIVND (reference sequence). CDR3 nucleotide sequence: TGTGCCAGTAAGGGTACGGGACAGGGGCCCACTGAAGCTTTCTTT. This encodes CASKGTGQGPTEAFF.

The V and J genes are TRBV6-1 and TRBJ1-6, with D perhaps matching TRBD1 (6 bases). The CDR3 sequence is 17 residues long. V dropped 2 bases and J dropped 7 bases, with 18 bases sitting between them. CDR1 is MNHNS and CDR2 is SASEGT in the germline V gene. The DNA for the CDR3 is TGTGCCAGCAGTGAACAAGCCGAGAGGGGGGCCAATTCACCCCTCCACTTT. Residues: CASSEQAERGANSPLHF.

The rearrangement joins TRBV28 to TRBJ1-1; D remains ambiguous. Germline-derived CDR1 and CDR2 are MDHEN and SYDVKM. Trimming removed 3 bases from V and 1 base from J, with 9 bases in between. CDR3 size: 14 residues. In DNA form, the CDR3 reads TGTGCCAGCAGTTTGTGGCAGGAGAACACTGAAGCTTTCTTT. It encodes CASSLWQENTEAFF.

This chain uses TRBV28 with TRBJ1-4; no reliable D call. Germline V CDR1 and CDR2: MDHEN, SYDVKM. The V end was cut by 6 bases, the J end by 7 bases, with 15 bases between. This CDR3 has 14 residues. CDR3 nucleotides: TGTGCCAGCAGCAGCTTCTCCGGGGTTGAAAAACTGTTTTTT. Translation gives CASSSFSGVEKLFF.

This chain uses TRBV18 with TRBJ2-5; 9 nucleotides match TRBD1. V shed 0 bases and J 5 bases; nucleotides not matched to a gene: 13. This CDR3 is built from 18 residues. Germline V gives CDR1 KGHSH, CDR2 LQKENI. The CDR3 region is CASSPPRGTGRILETQYF. CDR3 DNA: TGTGCCAGCTCACCACCGCGGGGGACAGGGAGAATCTTGGAGACCCAGTACTTC.

The chain is built from TRBV19 and TRBJ1-1, with 7 nucleotides matching TRBD1. The germline V gene has CDR1 LNHDA and CDR2 SQIVND (reference sequence). This CDR3 has 13 residues. The junction had 4 bases not matched to a gene; V was cut back by 6 bases and J by 3 bases. The CDR3 DNA follows: TGTGCCAGTAGGGATGACAGGGACACTGAAGCTTTCTTT. Protein sequence: CASRDDRDTEAFF. Complete variable domain (other parts from reference TRBV19 and TRBJ1-1): DGGITQSPKYLFRKEGQNVTLSCEQNLNHDAMYWYRQDPGQGLRLIYYSQIVNDFQKGDIAEGYSVSREKKESFPLTVTSAQKNPTAFYLCASRDDRDTEAFFGQGTRLTVV.

The chain carries TRBV7-9 and TRBJ2-5; 8 bases agree with TRBD2. The CDR3 loop spans 13 amino acids. Unmatched junction bases numbered 6, after V lost 5 bases and J lost 7 bases. Germline CDR1 reads SEHNR; CDR2 reads FQNEAQ (reference sequence). The CDR3, as DNA: TGTGCCAGCAGCACCGGGGGGGGCTCGACCCAGTACTTC. Translating it yields CASSTGGGSTQYF.

The chain has TRBV6-6 and TRBJ1-2; D call uncertain. The ends were cut back, 0 bases at V and 8 bases at J, with 13 bases in the middle. Germline V lookup: CDR1 MNHNY, CDR2 SVGAGI (reference sequence). This CDR3 comprises 14 residues. The CDR3 DNA follows: TGTGCCAGCAGTTACTCAGTCCTGGCTGGCGGCTACACCTTC. Protein product: CASSYSVLAGGYTF.

The chain employs TRBV6-6 and TRBJ1-2, with TRBD1 matching 11 bases. Germline V gene sequence: CDR1 MNHNY, CDR2 SVGAGI (reference sequence). V dropped 6 bases and J dropped 4; count of bases not matched to a gene: 1. The CDR3 length is 13 residues. CDR3 loop: CASSGTGGYGYTF. CDR3 DNA sequence: TGTGCCAGCAGCGGGACAGGGGGCTATGGCTACACCTTC.

In its sample, this clone was seen once. The chain uses TRBV28 and TRBJ1-2; D ambiguous. V lost 2 bases, J lost 4 bases, and 8 bases lay in between. The germline gives CDR1 MDHEN, CDR2 SYDVKM. The CDR3 contains 13 residues. DNA of the CDR3: TGTGCCAGCAGTTTAGACGGTTTCTATGGCTACACCTTC. Translated, it gives CASSLDGFYGYTF.

This clone occurred once. The chain has TRBV28 and TRBJ1-4; D unresolved. Germline V gives CDR1 MDHEN, CDR2 SYDVKM. The germline V and J ends were trimmed by 2 bases and 0 bases, with 13 bases remaining between them. The CDR3 extends over 17 amino acids. The CDR3: CASSLRQAGATNEKLFF. CDR3 DNA sequence: TGTGCCAGCAGTTTACGTCAGGCGGGTGCAACTAATGAAAAACTGTTTTTT.

The rearrangement joins TRBV6-1 to TRBJ1-4; D call uncertain. In germline, CDR1 is MNHNS, CDR2 SASEGT. Trimming stripped 2 bases from V and 10 bases from J, with 14 bases between. This CDR3 contains 14 residues. The CDR3 here is CASSETLAAGKLFF. CDR3 nucleotides: TGTGCCAGCAGTGAAACCCTAGCCGCAGGAAAACTGTTTTTT.

The chain has TRBV28 and TRBJ1-5, with a weak D call TRBD1 (6 bases). CDR1 is MDHEN and CDR2 is SYDVKM in the germline V gene. Trimming left V 3 bases short and J 4 bases short, with 10 bases between. There are 14 residues in the CDR3. The CDR3 protein is CASSLWGRNQPQHF. CDR3 in DNA: TGTGCCAGCAGTTTGTGGGGGCGTAATCAGCCCCAGCATTTT.

V gene TRBV7-9 combines with J gene TRBJ2-3; D remains unclear. Germline loops: CDR1 SEHNR, CDR2 FQNEAQ (reference sequence). The CDR3 length is 17 residues. V lost 5 bases, J lost 0 bases, and 18 bases lay in between. The CDR3 here is CASSTRAMSKSTDTQYF. In nucleotides, the CDR3 is TGTGCCAGCAGCACCCGGGCGATGAGTAAAAGCACAGATACGCAGTATTTT.

The chain combines TRBV6-1 with TRBJ2-6; D possibly corresponds to TRBD2 (5 bases). Looked up from germline, CDR1 is MNHNS and CDR2 is SASEGT. V lost 1 base to trimming and J lost 2 bases, with 6 bases between them. The CDR3 sequence is 15 residues long. The CDR3 reads CASSEVGAGANVLTF. Here the CDR3 DNA reads TGTGCCAGCAGTGAAGTCGGGGCTGGGGCCAACGTCCTGACTTTC.

V usage is TRBV28 and J usage is TRBJ1-4, with D possibly matching TRBD1 (5 bases). Germline lookup yields CDR1 MDHEN and CDR2 SYDVKM. Trimming stripped 2 bases from V and 3 bases from J, with 7 bases between. The CDR3 is 14 residues long. The CDR3 sequence: CASSLEGPNEKLFF. The CDR3 coding sequence is TGTGCCAGCAGTTTAGAGGGACCTAATGAAAAACTGTTTTTT.

V usage is TRBV19 and J usage is TRBJ2-5; D is uncertain. The CDR3 contains 13 residues. Germline CDR1 and CDR2: LNHDA and SQIVND (reference sequence). V was trimmed by 6 bases and J by 1 base, leaving 9 bases between them. The CDR3: CASSSTTQETQYF. CDR3 DNA: TGTGCCAGTAGCAGTACGACCCAAGAGACCCAGTACTTC.

The V call is TRBV28, the J call TRBJ2-2; perhaps TRBD1 as D (6 bases). V was pared by 5 bases and J by 1 base, with 11 bases between. CDR3 length equals 15 residues. The germline V gene encodes CDR1 MDHEN and CDR2 SYDVKM. The CDR3 spells CASSTTGLNTGELFF. The CDR3 coding sequence is TGTGCCAGCAGTACTACAGGGCTGAACACCGGGGAGCTGTTTTTT.